The 24 T cell receptor beta chains below all came from one sample that was sequenced in a study of T cell repertoires in cytomegalovirus infection. Each CDR3 protein gets one entry after TCRdb re-called the reads with MiXCR. The data hold roughly 320,000 distinct CDR3 sequences, with more than 9% observed a single time. The source material was PBMCs. The receptors here all came from a human donor in good health (CMV status not recorded). Some clones in this sample may be carry-over from other donors' samples.

The chain recombines TRBV7-2 with TRBJ1-2; 10 bases line up with TRBD1. The CDR3 consists of 15 residues. Germline V gives CDR1 SGHTA, CDR2 FQGNSA. The ends lost 4 bases at V and 10 bases at J; junction bases unmatched: 12. This CDR3 is CASSYRQGATLDYTF. DNA of the CDR3: TGTGCCAGCAGCTACCGACAGGGGGCGACCCTGGACTACACCTTC.

The CDR3 DNA reads TGTGCCAGCAGTTTATACGTCGGCACTGAAGCTTTCTTT. It encodes CASSLYVGTEAFF. This rearrangement joins TRBV28 to TRBJ1-1; D is unresolved. This CDR3 has 13 residues. The germline V gene encodes CDR1 MDHEN and CDR2 SYDVKM. Trimming removed 1 base from V and 4 bases from J, with 7 bases in between.

This clonotype was recorded once. This chain uses TRBV6-2 or TRBV6-3 with TRBJ2-1; 8 bases are shared with TRBD1. CDR3 size: 15 residues. Trimming removed 9 bases from V and 6 bases from J; junction bases left unmatched: 13. Germline V CDR1 and CDR2: MNHEY, SVGEGT. DNA for the CDR3: TGTGCCAGGACCATCCGGGACAGGCGTTTCAATGAGCAGTTCTTC. Its protein product is CARTIRDRRFNEQFF.

This clonotype has ten or more counts. This chain uses TRBV6-1 with TRBJ2-1, with D unclear. V gave up 1 base and J gave up 3 bases, with 10 bases separating them. CDR3 length: 15 residues. CDR1 and CDR2 (germline): MNHNS, SASEGT. The CDR3 nucleotides are TGTGCCAGCAGTGAAGGCCCGCCGTACTACAATGAGCAGTTCTTC. Protein: CASSEGPPYYNEQFF.

The chain is built from TRBV6-6 and TRBJ2-7; 9 positions agree with TRBD1. Germline loops: CDR1 MNHNY, CDR2 SVGAGI (reference sequence). There are 14 residues in the CDR3. V lost 4 bases and J lost 7; bases outside the gene matches: 8. The CDR3 protein is CASSSWDRAREQYF. CDR3 nucleotides: TGTGCCAGCAGTTCCTGGGACAGGGCACGGGAGCAGTACTTC.

This clonotype turned up a few times. This chain uses TRBV20-1 with TRBJ2-3; D call uncertain. The CDR3 extends over 12 amino acids. The V and J ends lost 3 bases and 13 bases respectively, with 17 bases between them. CDR1 and CDR2 (germline): DFQATT, SNEGSKA (reference sequence). This chain's CDR3 is CSASGAAHMKYF. The CDR3 DNA follows: TGCAGTGCTAGCGGCGCAGCCCACATGAAGTATTTT.

This clonotype was observed a handful of times. The chain recombines TRBV6-5 with TRBJ2-1, with TRBD2 matching 9 bases. The ends lost 5 bases at V and 1 base at J; junction bases unmatched: 15. There are 19 residues in the CDR3. Germline CDR1 is MNHEY and CDR2 is SVGAGI. CDR3 DNA: TGTGCCAGCAGTAATAGTTGGCTAGCGGGAAGGGGATCCTACAATGAGCAGTTCTTC. It is translated as CASSNSWLAGRGSYNEQFF.

This clonotype was counted at least ten times. The V call is TRBV7-2, the J call TRBJ2-1; 7 nucleotides agree with TRBD1. This CDR3 region has 16 residues. V dropped 6 bases and J dropped 3; count of bases not matched to a gene: 11. Germline values: CDR1 SGHTA, CDR2 FQGNSA. This chain's CDR3 is CASRELLGQRYNEQFF. CDR3 nucleotide sequence: TGTGCCAGCAGAGAACTTCTGGGACAGCGCTACAATGAGCAGTTCTTC.

This clonotype has more than one count but fewer than ten. V gene TRBV20-1 combines with J gene TRBJ2-1; TRBD2 matches at 10 bases. Unmatched junction bases numbered 6, after V lost 6 bases and J lost 1 base. Per the germline V gene, CDR1 is DFQATT and CDR2 is SNEGSKA (reference sequence). This CDR3 is 15 amino acids long. CDR3 in amino acids: CSAAASGRSYNEQFF. CDR3 nucleotide sequence: TGCAGTGCCGCGGCTAGCGGGAGATCCTACAATGAGCAGTTCTTC.

V gene TRBV19 combines with J gene TRBJ2-2; TRBD2 matches at 15 bases. The trim removed 10 bases at V and 4 bases at J, leaving 7 bases unmatched. The germline V gene has CDR1 LNHDA and CDR2 SQIVND (reference sequence). This CDR3 has 16 residues. CDR3 protein: CATRGLAGGGTGELFF. Written as DNA, the CDR3 is TGTGCCACAAGGGGACTAGCGGGAGGCGGCACCGGGGAGCTGTTTTTT.

This clonotype came up many times. The chain couples TRBV28 to TRBJ1-1, with D possibly TRBD1 on 6 matching bases. The CDR3 is 13 residues long. CDR1 is MDHEN and CDR2 is SYDVKM in the germline V gene. V was pared by 4 bases and J by 8 bases, with 14 bases between. CDR3 protein: CASSYRVGSEAFF. DNA of the CDR3: TGTGCCAGCAGTTACAGGGTTGGGAGCGAAGCTTTCTTT.

This clonotype was detected a few times. The V and J genes are TRBV7-2 and TRBJ2-2, with 7 bases that match TRBD1. Germline trimming cut 5 bases from V and 2 bases from J; bases unmatched to any gene: 5. The CDR3 covers 15 residues. Germline-derived CDR1 and CDR2 are SGHTA and FQGNSA. As DNA, the CDR3 is TGTGCCAGCAGCACTACAGGGGCAAACACCGGGGAGCTGTTTTTT. Translation: CASSTTGANTGELFF.

The chain joins TRBV11-2 to TRBJ2-2; the match to TRBD1 covers 9 bases. The CDR3 length is 17 residues. With V trimmed by 4 bases and J by 6 bases, 12 bases remained unmatched. Per the germline V gene, CDR1 is SGHAT and CDR2 is FQNNGV. This CDR3 is CASSSAEVYRGPGELFF. In nucleotides, the CDR3 is TGTGCCAGCAGCTCGGCCGAGGTCTACAGGGGGCCCGGGGAGCTGTTTTTT.

This clonotype was detected a few times. The chain links TRBV6-2 or TRBV6-3 to TRBJ2-7, with 15 bases aligning to TRBD2. This CDR3 is 19 amino acids long. The V gene end was trimmed by 0 bases and the J gene end by 6 bases; junction bases not matched to a gene: 12. Germline CDR1 and CDR2: MNHEY and SVGEGT. The CDR3: CASSYSSGTSGRKLSEQYF. The CDR3 region has the DNA TGTGCCAGCAGTTACTCGAGCGGGACTAGCGGGAGGAAGCTGAGCGAGCAGTACTTC.

The chain recombines TRBV2 with TRBJ1-1; TRBD1 agrees at 8 bases. Germline V gene sequence: CDR1 SNHLY, CDR2 FYNNEI. The CDR3 sequence is 14 residues long. V lost 6 bases and J lost 4; bases outside the gene matches: 7. CDR3 in amino acids: CASRSTGAGTEAFF. CDR3 nucleotides: TGTGCCAGCAGATCGACAGGGGCGGGCACTGAAGCTTTCTTT.

This clonotype was found a few times. The chain combines TRBV14 with TRBJ2-7; the match to TRBD1 covers 8 bases. With V trimmed by 1 base and J by 4 bases, 3 bases remained unmatched. The CDR3 length is 14 residues. The V gene's germline CDR1 is SGHDN and CDR2 FVKESK. The CDR3 DNA sequence: TGTGCCAGCAGCCAAGTCTACAGGGGGTACGAGCAGTACTTC. Its translation: CASSQVYRGYEQYF.

This clonotype has just a few counts. V gene TRBV4-1 combines with J gene TRBJ2-7; D is unresolved. V lost 0 bases and J 9 bases, leaving 15 bases between the germline ends. The CDR3 sequence is 14 residues long. In germline, CDR1 is MGHRA, CDR2 YSYEKL. The CDR3 DNA is TGCGCCAGCAGCCAAGACATAGGAAACTTGGGGCAGTACTTC. Translating gives CASSQDIGNLGQYF.

This clonotype was seen only a few times. This rearrangement joins TRBV20-1 to TRBJ1-3; TRBD1 matches 7 bases. The CDR3 totals 14 residues. Trimming removed 5 bases from V and 4 bases from J; junction bases left unmatched: 8. Germline V gene lookup returns CDR1 DFQATT and CDR2 SNEGSKA (reference sequence). The DNA of the CDR3 is TGCAGTGCTGCTAAACCGGGACAGGGAAACACCATATATTTT. Its translation is CSAAKPGQGNTIYF.

There are a few counts of this clonotype. V usage is TRBV7-3 and J usage is TRBJ1-1; no firm D call. V was clipped by 5 bases and J by 1 base, with 17 bases between them. CDR3 length equals 16 residues. Germline assignment: CDR1 SGHTA and CDR2 FQGTGA. The CDR3 sequence: CASSLKWAGRNTEAFF. CDR3 nucleotide sequence: TGTGCCAGCAGCCTAAAATGGGCGGGCCGGAACACTGAAGCTTTCTTT.

This clonotype was detected only a few times. This rearrangement joins TRBV4-3 to TRBJ2-2, with D maybe TRBD2 (5 bases). The CDR3 covers 17 residues. CDR1 is LGHNA and CDR2 is YSLEER in the germline V gene. V was pared by 0 bases and J by 6 bases, with 17 bases between. CDR3 protein: CASSQDRTGRKAGELFF. CDR3 DNA: TGCGCCAGCAGCCAAGATCGGACGGGAAGGAAAGCCGGGGAGCTGTTTTTT.

This clonotype was counted at least ten times. The CDR3 loop reads CASTLGVISGNTIYF. CDR3 DNA: TGTGCCAGCACGCTTGGGGTCATCTCTGGAAACACCATATATTTT. The J gene is TRBJ1-3, the V gene TRBV7-2; D remains ambiguous. V lost 7 bases and J lost 0, with 13 bases in between. This CDR3 contains 15 residues. In germline, CDR1 is SGHTA, CDR2 FQGNSA.

V is TRBV28 and J is TRBJ2-5; 8 nucleotides align to TRBD1. Germline lookup yields CDR1 MDHEN and CDR2 SYDVKM. Unmatched junction bases numbered 11, after V lost 6 bases and J lost 5 bases. This CDR3 is built from 15 residues. The CDR3 nucleotides are TGTGCCAGCAGCTCATCTCCAGGGGGCTTGGAGACCCAGTACTTC. Translated: CASSSSPGGLETQYF.

Ten or more counts support this clonotype. This chain joins TRBV7-2 and TRBJ1-1; the D is unclear. The CDR3 covers 18 residues. The V and J ends lost 0 bases and 6 bases respectively, with 23 bases between them. Germline V CDR1 and CDR2: SGHTA, FQGNSA. CDR3 sequence reads: CASSLAGITPLRRSEAFF. The CDR3 DNA follows: TGTGCCAGCAGCTTAGCGGGAATAACACCCCTACGAAGGTCTGAAGCTTTCTTT.

This chain links TRBV12-5 with TRBJ2-2, with D unresolved. CDR1 and CDR2 from the germline V gene are LGHNT and FRNRAP. Trimming removed 2 bases from V and 2 bases from J, with 6 bases in between. The length of the CDR3 is 14 residues. CDR3 loop: CASGLWTNTGELFF. CDR3 DNA sequence: TGTGCTAGTGGTTTGTGGACCAACACCGGGGAGCTGTTTTTT. The full variable domain, completed using reference TRBV12-5 and TRBJ2-2, is DARVTQTPRHKVTEMGQEVTMRCQPILGHNTVFWYRQTMMQGLELLAYFRNRAPLDDSGMPKDRFSAEMPDATLATLKIQPSEPRDSAVYFCASGLWTNTGELFFGEGSRLTVL.